The clone carrying this T cell receptor beta chain has a handful of counts. These data originate in a study of T cell changes during pregnancy in multiple sclerosis. The CDR3 totals 14 residues. V lost 9 bases to trimming and J lost 4 bases; unmatched junction nucleotides: 8. Looked up from germline, CDR1 is MDHEN and CDR2 is SYDVKM. The method was immunoSEQ multiplex PCR; TCRdb's version includes in-frame clones alone and lacks a portion of them. Of 35,000 to 55,000 clones in the sample, roughly 90% were seen once. The receptor's source is a female donor with multiple sclerosis, enrolled in a pregnancy study. The rearrangement uses TRBV28 and TRBJ1-5, with 8 bases matching TRBD1. This specimen was CD4+ T cells from peripheral blood mononuclear cells, taken in the third trimester of pregnancy. Here the CDR3 DNA reads TGTGCCAGTGATACTACAGGGGGGAATCAGCCCCAGCATTTT. Residues: CASDTTGGNQPQHF.